This T cell receptor (beta chain) appears in the sequencing data of a study of blood T cell repertoires in COVID-19 (dated by TCRdb to 2018 to 2020). With regard to the full study: Collaborator samples came from the United States, Italy and Spain and covered acute and convalescent phases of COVID-19. The material from the prospective study consisted of cDNA or gDNA derived from T cells, B-cell-depleted T cells, or PBMCs. Deeply sampled blood TCRbeta repertoires from subjects exposed to, actively infected with, or recovered from COVID-19 were included in the dataset. A freely available public database, intended as a resource for researchers studying the immune response to SARS-CoV-2, is where the repertoires were released. Samples were obtained from the ongoing ImmuneRACE study (first 160 participants) and from about 1,300 subjects provided by 6 global collaborators. Nearly every sample came with metadata listing a de-identified subject ID, COVID-19 status, age in years and sex. Where available, HLA class I and class II types were obtained from metadata supplied by the sample provider rather than from assay-based typing.

CDR1 KGHSH and CDR2 LQKENI were looked up in the germline V gene. From the cysteine up to the phenylalanine, the CDR3 has a length of 15 residues. Only the CDR3 DNA stays, 45 bases, in frame from base 1. Trimmed from V: 2 bases; trimmed from J: 6 bases; junction bases lacking a gene match: 8. TCRbeta CDR3 regions were amplified from genomic DNA by means of the immunoSEQ Assay, a bias-controlled multiplex PCR. The original pipeline was this. The number of nucleated cells in each sample was estimated by amplification of reference gene primers within the assay. To quantify the absolute abundance of each unique TCRbeta CDR3 rearrangement, sequence reads were collapsed and filtered. For each sample, productive Simpson clonality was calculated as the square root of Simpson's diversity index across productive rearrangements. Imported from immuneACCESS, the table was reduced by TCRdb to in-frame sequences with V and J called. These copies leave out some clones; in studies compared against another copy, an unresolved V gene accounts for under half, and the cause of the remainder is not known. D and trimming were read from the DNA, whereas the V and J calls and clone size are those reported in that table. The sample data list more than 250,000 clones, and roughly 80% of these were observed just once. The ten largest clones represent over 4% of the sample.

A word on this clone: No cognate antigen has been identified for it. Base qualities are not provided; no much larger clone lies one nucleotide away.

Participants in the prospective study were enrolled through a virtual design, were aged 18 to 89 years, and lived in roughly 25 United States geographic areas. In the prospective study, cohorts were assigned on the basis of participant-reported clinical history obtained from a screening survey and a study questionnaire. Exposed participants had been in contact, within 2 weeks of entering the study, with a person who had a PCR-confirmed or clinician-diagnosed case of COVID-19. Mobile phlebotomists in the prospective study collected whole blood, serum and a nasopharyngeal or oropharyngeal swab from every participant. Over a roughly two-month period, participants in the prospective study had the option of providing additional blood draws and questionnaires. Before DNA extraction, blood samples from the prospective study were shipped at room temperature or frozen. Paper-wide results and their limitations: The amount of clinical and demographic metadata varied by source and participant and was provided uncurated.

The sequencing input was PBMCs or T cells enriched from blood (not recorded which). The V and J genes are TRBV18 and TRBJ2-3, with 7 central nucleotides matching TRBD2. The sequence was obtained from a man between 40 and 49 years old who had been exposed to COVID-19. Here is the DNA: TGTGCCAGCTCACCATTGGCGGGAGATGGGGATACGCAGTATTTT. Protein translation: CASSPLAGDGDTQYF.